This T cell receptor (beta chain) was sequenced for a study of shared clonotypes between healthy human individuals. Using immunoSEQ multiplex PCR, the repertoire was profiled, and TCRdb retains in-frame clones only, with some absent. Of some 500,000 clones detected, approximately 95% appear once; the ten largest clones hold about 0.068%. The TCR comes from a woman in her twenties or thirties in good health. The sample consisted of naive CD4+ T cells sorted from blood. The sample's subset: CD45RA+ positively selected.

In DNA, the CDR3 is TGTGCCAGTAGTTTTTCAAAGGACAGTCCGGGCCAAGAGCAGTACTTC. As protein: CASSFSKDSPGQEQYF. The chain couples TRBV19 to TRBJ2-7, with a weak D call TRBD1 (6 bases). CDR3 length: 16 residues. Germline V gene lookup returns CDR1 LNHDA and CDR2 SQIVND (reference sequence). V was clipped by 5 bases and J by 7 bases, with 24 bases between them.